One and the same sample provided the 30 T cell receptor beta chains below, sequenced in a study of blood T cell repertoires in COVID-19 (dated by TCRdb to between 2020 and 2021). The library was made by the immunoSEQ multiplex PCR assay. The table comes from immuneACCESS by way of TCRdb, which keeps in-frame sequences with V and J called. Part of the clones is missing from these tables; in studies checked, under half for an unresolved V gene and the rest for unknown reasons. In all, the sample holds roughly 35,000 clones, and over 75% of those were seen once. The ten largest clonotypes hold 12% of the sample. The sequenced material came from peripheral blood. The receptors were sampled from a man aged 60-69 years with active COVID-19.

CDR3 in amino acids: CASSIPNTEAFF. CDR3 DNA: TGTGCCAGCAGCATCCCGAACACTGAAGCTTTCTTT. J is TRBJ1-1 and V is TRBV28; no definite D call. V was shortened by 6 bases and J by 1 base, with 6 bases between the two germline ends. The CDR3 consists of 12 residues. Germline CDR1 is MDHEN and CDR2 is SYDVKM.

V usage is TRBV5-1 and J usage is TRBJ1-2; the D gene is possibly TRBD1 (6 bases). Between the trimmed V and J ends, which lost 3 bases and 0 bases, there was a span of 15 bases. The CDR3 is made up of 16 amino acids. Per germline, CDR1 SGHRS and CDR2 YFSETQ. The CDR3 spells CASSSNPGASNYGYTF. The CDR3 nucleotides read TGCGCCAGCAGCTCCAACCCAGGGGCATCTAACTATGGCTACACCTTC.

The chain links TRBV27 to TRBJ2-5; D unresolved. Trimming left V 6 bases short and J 1 base short, with 3 bases between. The CDR3 covers 11 residues. Germline loops: CDR1 MNHEY, CDR2 SMNVEV (reference sequence). The CDR3 bases are TGTGCCAGCAGACTCCAAGAGACCCAGTACTTC. This gives the protein CASRLQETQYF.

V usage is TRBV7-2 and J usage is TRBJ1-3, with TRBD1 as a possible D gene (6 bases). CDR3 length: 16 amino acids. Looked up from germline, CDR1 is SGHTA and CDR2 is FQGNSA. The germline V and J ends were trimmed by 3 bases and 0 bases, with 12 bases remaining between them. The DNA for the CDR3 is TGTGCCAGCAGCTTGGGGGGGGGCTTCTCTGGAAACACCATATATTTT. It yields the protein CASSLGGGFSGNTIYF.

The chain recombines TRBV25-1 with TRBJ2-7, with 9 bases aligning to TRBD2. CDR1 and CDR2 (germline): MGHDK, SYGVNS. This CDR3 has 15 amino acids. V lost 1 base to trimming and J lost 3 bases; unmatched junction nucleotides: 4. CDR3 region: CASSELTSGLYEQYF. CDR3 DNA: TGTGCCAGCAGTGAATTAACTAGCGGGCTCTACGAGCAGTACTTC.

The gene calls are TRBV5-5 and TRBJ2-3; TRBD1 might be the D (7 bases). V was trimmed by 2 bases and J by 6 bases, leaving 10 bases between them. CDR3 size: 13 residues. Germline V gene lookup returns CDR1 SGHKS and CDR2 YYEKEE (reference sequence). CDR3 nucleotide sequence: TGTGCCAGCAGCTTACAGGGGAGGGATACGCAGTATTTT. It encodes CASSLQGRDTQYF.

This clone was recorded only once. The chain couples TRBV2 to TRBJ2-5; unclear D gene. The CDR3 has 12 residues. Between the trimmed V and J ends, which lost 5 bases and 4 bases, there was a span of 8 bases. Germline CDR1 is SNHLY and CDR2 is FYNNEI. This CDR3 reads CASSFSIETQYF. CDR3 in DNA: TGTGCCAGCAGTTTTTCTATAGAGACCCAGTACTTC.

The chain joins TRBV7-9 to TRBJ2-2, with TRBD2 as a possible D gene (5 bases). V lost 3 bases to trimming and J lost 5 bases, with 10 bases between them. The germline V gene has CDR1 SEHNR and CDR2 FQNEAQ (reference sequence). There are 14 residues in the CDR3. The CDR3 bases are TGTGCCAGCAGCTTCCTGAGGGAGACCGGGGAGCTGTTTTTT. It is translated as CASSFLRETGELFF.

The chain joins TRBV21-1 to TRBJ2-7; the DNA was not used to check the table's D call, TRBD1. TRBV21-1 is a known pseudogene. This CDR3 spans 14 amino acids. CDR3 sequence: CARRRQTESYEQYF. The CDR3 coding sequence is TGTGCCAGGCGGAGACAGACTGAGTCCTACGAGCAGTACTTC.

This clone appeared once. DNA for the CDR3: TGTGCCAGCAGCGATTGGGACAGATCCTACGAGCAGTACTTC. Its protein product is CASSDWDRSYEQYF. The J gene is TRBJ2-7, the V gene TRBV6-2 or TRBV6-3; the match to TRBD1 covers 7 bases. Germline trimming cut 6 bases from V and 1 base from J; bases unmatched to any gene: 6. This CDR3 comprises 14 residues. Per germline, CDR1 MNHEY and CDR2 SVGEGT.

The rearrangement uses TRBV5-5 and TRBJ1-2, with 9 bases that match TRBD1. This CDR3 has 14 residues. The germline CDR1 and CDR2 sequences are SGHKS and YYEKEE (reference sequence). Trimming took 5 bases from V and 2 from J; bases not matched to a gene: 4. For the CDR3, the DNA is TGTGCCAGCAGGCCGGGGACAGGGAACTATGGCTACACCTTC. Translating gives CASRPGTGNYGYTF.

The rearrangement links TRBV28 to TRBJ1-3, with 7 positions matching TRBD1. The CDR3 has 17 residues. The junction had 10 bases not matched to a gene; V was cut back by 5 bases and J by 0 bases. Germline V gene sequence: CDR1 MDHEN, CDR2 SYDVKM. CDR3 sequence: CASSPTTGYSSGNTIYF. CDR3 in DNA: TGTGCCAGCAGTCCAACGACAGGGTACAGCTCTGGAAACACCATATATTTT.

The CDR3 nucleotides read TGTGCCAGCAGCCGGAGGGGGGGAAACGAGCAGTACTTC. Translating gives CASSRRGGNEQYF. The V call is TRBV3-1 (or the pseudogene TRBV3-2), the J call TRBJ2-7, with D possibly matching TRBD2 (7 bases). The CDR3 is 13 amino acids. V was shortened by 4 bases and J by 5 bases, with 12 bases between the two germline ends. The germline gives CDR1 LGHDT, CDR2 YNNKEL (reference sequence).

The rearrangement links TRBV10-3 to TRBJ2-7; TRBD1 aligns across 7 bases. The germline gives CDR1 ENHRY, CDR2 SYGVKD. The V and J ends lost 8 bases and 3 bases, in that order; junction bases with no gene match: 7. CDR3 length equals 13 residues. The CDR3 DNA sequence: TGTGCCATCCAAGGACAGGACAACTACGAGCAGTACTTC. This gives the protein CAIQGQDNYEQYF.

The V gene is TRBV19, the J gene TRBJ1-5, with D maybe TRBD1 (6 bases). The CDR3 totals 14 residues. The germline CDR1 and CDR2 sequences are LNHDA and SQIVND (reference sequence). Trimming pared 7 bases from V and 7 bases from J, leaving 17 bases between. In DNA form, the CDR3 reads TGTGCCAGTAATATCCGGGAGGGGGGGCAGCCCCAGCATTTT. It codes for CASNIREGGQPQHF. Complete variable domain (other parts from reference TRBV19 and TRBJ1-5): DGGITQSPKYLFRKEGQNVTLSCEQNLNHDAMYWYRQDPGQGLRLIYYSQIVNDFQKGDIAEGYSVSREKKESFPLTVTSAQKNPTAFYLCASNIREGGQPQHFGDGTRLSIL.

The rearrangement links TRBV19 to TRBJ2-7; D not certain. Trimming stripped 5 bases from V and 2 bases from J, with 13 bases between. Germline V gene lookup returns CDR1 LNHDA and CDR2 SQIVND (reference sequence). This CDR3 contains 14 residues. The CDR3 loop reads CASSYSTYTYEQYF. CDR3 coding DNA: TGTGCCAGTAGTTATTCCACGTACACCTACGAGCAGTACTTC.

V is TRBV5-4 and J is TRBJ1-1; maybe TRBD1 (5 bases). This CDR3 comprises 14 residues. Germline values: CDR1 SGHNT, CDR2 YYREEE (reference sequence). Trimming shortened V by 4 bases and J by 1 base, and 11 bases separated the two germline ends. Here the CDR3 DNA reads TGTGCCAGCAGCCCTCGGGGGGGGAACACTGAAGCTTTCTTT. Protein product: CASSPRGGNTEAFF.

This chain uses TRBV7-9 with TRBJ2-1, with D perhaps matching TRBD1 (6 bases). Trimming took 4 bases from V and 9 from J, leaving 10 bases between them. CDR3 length: 12 amino acids. Germline assignment: CDR1 SEHNR and CDR2 FQNEAQ (reference sequence). In nucleotides, the CDR3 is TGTGCCAGCAGCTCACAGGGCACTGAGCAGTTCTTC. Translation gives CASSSQGTEQFF.

The chain joins TRBV21-1 to TRBJ2-7; the table's D call, TRBD2, was not checked against the DNA. TRBV21-1 is marked as a pseudogene. The CDR3 totals 16 residues. CDR3: CASSKAGPGEGHEQYF. As DNA, the CDR3 is TGTGCCAGCAGCAAAGCCGGGCCAGGGGAGGGCCACGAGCAGTACTTC.

This sequence joins TRBV9 and TRBJ2-7; D not resolved. The V end was cut by 1 base, the J end by 1 base, with 15 bases between. The CDR3 spans 16 residues. CDR1 is SGDLS, CDR2 YYNGEE, per germline. The CDR3 region is CASSVTQDPGSYEQYF. CDR3 sequence (DNA): TGTGCCAGCAGCGTAACCCAAGACCCGGGTTCCTACGAGCAGTACTTC.

This clone was counted only a few times. J is TRBJ2-7 and V is TRBV7-8; tentatively, D is TRBD1 (5 bases). The germline gives CDR1 SGHVS, CDR2 FQNEAQ. The CDR3 consists of 14 residues. Deletions cut 5 bases from V and 2 bases from J, with 13 bases between. DNA for the CDR3: TGTGCCAGCAGCCTAGACCGACAGACCTACGAGCAGTACTTC. Its translation: CASSLDRQTYEQYF. Variable domain in full (rest from reference TRBV7-8 and TRBJ2-7): GAGVSQSPRYKVAKRGQDVALRCDPISGHVSLFWYQQALGQGPEFLTYFQNEAQLDKSGLPSDRFFAERPEGSVSTLKIQRTQQEDSAVYLCASSLDRQTYEQYFGPGTRLTVT.

The CDR3 DNA is TGTGCCAGCAGCCCGACCCTAGCGGGAGGGCTCTACGAGCAGTACTTC. This codes for CASSPTLAGGLYEQYF. The gene calls are TRBV7-3 and TRBJ2-7, with 12 positions matching TRBD2. Per the germline V gene, CDR1 is SGHTA and CDR2 is FQGTGA. The CDR3 covers 16 residues. V shed 5 bases, J shed 3 bases, and the junction held 8 bases outside the gene matches.

The V gene is TRBV20-1, the J gene TRBJ1-2; 9 bases are a match to TRBD1. CDR3 length equals 15 residues. V gave up 3 bases and J gave up 3 bases; unmatched junction bases: 8. Germline-derived CDR1 and CDR2 are DFQATT and SNEGSKA (reference sequence). This chain's CDR3 is CSASDPGQGDYGYTF. Here the CDR3 DNA reads TGCAGTGCTAGTGATCCGGGACAGGGCGACTATGGCTACACCTTC.

V and J are TRBV27 and TRBJ1-2; no clear D. The CDR3 is 13 residues long. The germline V gene encodes CDR1 MNHEY and CDR2 SMNVEV (reference sequence). Trimming took off 3 bases at V and 7 bases at J, with 12 bases between the two ends. The CDR3 is CASSFTGLSGYTF. The CDR3 DNA reads TGTGCCAGCAGTTTTACCGGGTTAAGTGGCTACACCTTC.

This chain joins TRBV28 and TRBJ2-1; 11 bases map to TRBD2. V lost 6 bases to trimming and J lost 7 bases; unmatched junction nucleotides: 8. Germline V CDR1 and CDR2: MDHEN, SYDVKM. The CDR3 runs 15 residues. The CDR3 is CASSAGVAGGNEQFF. DNA of the CDR3: TGTGCCAGCAGCGCGGGCGTAGCGGGAGGGAATGAGCAGTTCTTC.

The rearrangement uses TRBV10-3 and TRBJ1-5, with 10 bases aligning to TRBD1. The CDR3 is 14 residues long. Germline loops: CDR1 ENHRY, CDR2 SYGVKD. With 6 bases clipped from V and 5 bases from J, the junction kept 4 bases outside the gene matches. Here the CDR3 reads CAISSGTGDQPQHF. The CDR3 bases are TGTGCCATCAGCTCCGGGACAGGGGATCAGCCCCAGCATTTT.

This clone was detected a few times. The V gene is TRBV3-1 (or the pseudogene TRBV3-2), the J gene TRBJ2-1; 9 bases agree with TRBD2. The germline V gene encodes CDR1 LGHDT and CDR2 YNNKEL (reference sequence). The V gene end was trimmed by 1 base and the J gene end by 10 bases; junction bases not matched to a gene: 17. There are 18 residues in the CDR3. The CDR3 sequence is CASSQVSLGSGRPGEQFF. CDR3 DNA: TGTGCCAGCAGCCAAGTTAGCTTAGGTAGCGGGAGACCGGGGGAGCAGTTCTTC.

This sequence joins TRBV4-1 and TRBJ2-3, with 8 bases identical to TRBD1. The CDR3 totals 16 residues. Unmatched junction bases numbered 2, after V lost 0 bases and J lost 0 bases. Germline V gives CDR1 MGHRA, CDR2 YSYEKL. CDR3 sequence (DNA): TGCGCCAGCAGCCAAGAACAGGGGGACAGCACAGATACGCAGTATTTT. This codes for CASSQEQGDSTDTQYF.

The chain combines TRBV7-9 with TRBJ2-1, with TRBD1 identical over 7 bases. Germline lookup yields CDR1 SEHNR and CDR2 FQNEAQ (reference sequence). CDR3 length: 17 amino acids. The junction had 13 bases not matched to a gene; V was cut back by 5 bases and J by 3 bases. CDR3 nucleotide sequence: TGTGCCAGCAGCCCCCCGGACCCGGGACAGTACTACAATGAGCAGTTCTTC. It codes for CASSPPDPGQYYNEQFF.

The V call is TRBV2, the J call TRBJ2-2; 12 bases align to TRBD2. The CDR3 spans 16 residues. J lost 4 bases, V lost 6 bases, and 6 bases had no gene match. Per germline, CDR1 SNHLY and CDR2 FYNNEI. The CDR3 here is CASRELAGGTTGELFF. The CDR3 DNA is TGTGCCAGCAGGGAACTAGCGGGAGGAACCACCGGGGAGCTGTTTTTT.